This TCR beta chain was profiled in a study of T cell repertoires in aging, cancer and after chemotherapy. Germline CDR1 is PRHDT and CDR2 is FYEKMQ (reference sequence). This CDR3 comprises 15 residues. Findings and limits, study-wide: In healthy donors, age-related TCR diversity loss mainly reflected lost richness.

Amplification of TCR beta used genomic DNA extracted from peripheral blood. Rearranged V-D-J TRB sequences were amplified with a mixed TRB-A/B primer pool. TCRdb passed the multiplex PCR reads through MiXCR, listing each CDR3 protein once. The sample yields under 9,500 distinct CDR3 sequences, roughly half seen once. This clonotype is a singleton in its sample. Its specificity is unknown. An end of the junction differs from the germline gene, which may be a read error. Sequencing input: blood. The chain has TRBV13 and TRBJ2-5; D perhaps matches TRBD2 (7 bases). This receptor was taken from a human donor in good health. In nucleotides, the CDR3 is TGTGCCAGCAGTACCGCGGGTGAAGGGGGGGAGATCCAGTACTTC. This gives the protein CASSTAGEGGEIQYF.